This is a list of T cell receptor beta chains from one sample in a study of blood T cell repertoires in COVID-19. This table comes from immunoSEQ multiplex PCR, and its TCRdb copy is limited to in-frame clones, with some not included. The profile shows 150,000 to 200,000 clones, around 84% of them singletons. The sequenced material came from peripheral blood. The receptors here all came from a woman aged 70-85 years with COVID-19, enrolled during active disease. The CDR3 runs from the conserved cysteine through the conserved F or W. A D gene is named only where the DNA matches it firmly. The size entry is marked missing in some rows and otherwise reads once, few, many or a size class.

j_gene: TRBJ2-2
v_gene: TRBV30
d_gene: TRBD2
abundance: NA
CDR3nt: TGTGCCTGGAACCGACTAGCGGGAAACACCGGGGAGCTGTTTTTT
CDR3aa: CAWNRLAGNTGELFF

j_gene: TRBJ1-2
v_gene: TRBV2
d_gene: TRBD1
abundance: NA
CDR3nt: TGTGCCAGCACGGGACAGCCCTATGGCTACACCTTC
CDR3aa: CASTGQPYGYTF

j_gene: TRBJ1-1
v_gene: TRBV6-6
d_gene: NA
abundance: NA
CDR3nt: TGTGCCAGCAGTAATACAGAGCCCCCCAGAGCTTTCTTT
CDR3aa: CASSNTEPPRAFF

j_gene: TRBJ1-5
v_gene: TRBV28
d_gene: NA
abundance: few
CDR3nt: TGTGCCAGCAGTTCTGCACCGGGGGGGACTGGTCAGCCCCAGCATTTT
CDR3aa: CASSSAPGGTGQPQHF

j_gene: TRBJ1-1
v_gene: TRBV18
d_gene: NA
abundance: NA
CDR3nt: TGTGCCAGCTCACCACCGAGGACAGTGAACACTGAAGCTTTCTTT
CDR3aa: CASSPPRTVNTEAFF

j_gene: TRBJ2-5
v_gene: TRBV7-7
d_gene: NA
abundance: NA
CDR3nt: TGTGCCAGCAGCTTAACTTACAGAGAAAAGACCCAGTACTTC
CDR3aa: CASSLTYREKTQYF

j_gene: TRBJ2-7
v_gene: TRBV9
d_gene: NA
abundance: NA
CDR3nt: TGTGCCAGCAGCGTGGGGCCTACCTACGAGCAGTACTTC
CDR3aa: CASSVGPTYEQYF

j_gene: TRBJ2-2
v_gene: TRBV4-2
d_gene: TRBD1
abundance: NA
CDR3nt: TGTGCCAGCAGCCCTCGACAGGGGATGAACACCGGGGAGCTGTTTTTT
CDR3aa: CASSPRQGMNTGELFF

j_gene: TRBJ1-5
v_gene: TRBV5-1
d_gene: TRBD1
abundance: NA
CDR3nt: TGCGCCAGCAGCCGATCATCAAGGACAGGCCAGAACAATCAGCCCCAGCATTTT
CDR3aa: CASSRSSRTGQNNQPQHF

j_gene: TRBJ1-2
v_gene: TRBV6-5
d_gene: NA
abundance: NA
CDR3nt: TGTGCCAGCAGTTACCACGCGAACGGTGGCTACACCTTC
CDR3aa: CASSYHANGGYTF

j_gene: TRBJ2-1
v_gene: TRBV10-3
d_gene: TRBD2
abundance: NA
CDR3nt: TGTGCCATCTCCAATGGGCGGGGGGGCAAGAATGAGCAGTTCTTC
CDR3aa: CAISNGRGGKNEQFF

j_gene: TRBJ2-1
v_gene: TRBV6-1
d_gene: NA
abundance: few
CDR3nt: TGTGCCAGCAGTGACAACAATGAGCAGTTCTTC
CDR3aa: CASSDNNEQFF

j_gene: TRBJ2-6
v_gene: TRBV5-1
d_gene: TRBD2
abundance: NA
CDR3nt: TGCGCCAGCAGCCCAGCGGGATACTCTGGGGCCAACGTCCTGACTTTC
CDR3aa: CASSPAGYSGANVLTF

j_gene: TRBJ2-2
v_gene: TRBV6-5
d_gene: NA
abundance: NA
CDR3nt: TGTGCCAGCAGTTGGCAAGCGAACACCGGGGAGCTGTTTTTT
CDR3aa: CASSWQANTGELFF

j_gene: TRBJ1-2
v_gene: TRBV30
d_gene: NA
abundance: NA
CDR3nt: TGTGCCTGGAGTGTACCGGAGGTAGGGGGCTACACCTTC
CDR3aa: CAWSVPEVGGYTF